A selection of T cell receptor beta chains follows, all from one sample in a study of T cell repertoires in aging, cancer and after chemotherapy. Each CDR3 protein is one row after TCRdb ran MiXCR on the multiplex PCR reads. The sample lists nearly 11,000 distinct CDR3 sequences, under 30% seen once, with around 2% in the top ten. Sequenced input: blood. The receptors come from a human donor in good health. Both conserved end residues are part of each CDR3. A D gene is named only where the DNA matches it firmly. A row's size may be missing; if present it is once, few, many or a size class.

abundance: medium-sized; d_gene: NA; v_gene: TRBV12-3/TRBV12-4; j_gene: TRBJ2-7; CDR3aa: CASSHGQLISYEQYF; CDR3nt: TGTGCCAGCAGTCATGGACAGCTCATCTCCTACGAGCAGTACTTC
abundance: medium-sized; d_gene: TRBD1; v_gene: TRBV29-1; j_gene: TRBJ2-7; CDR3aa: CSVEDSEAGGGLDEQYF; CDR3nt: TGCAGCGTTGAAGATAGCGAGGCAGGGGGCGGTTTGGACGAGCAGTACTTC
abundance: few; d_gene: NA; v_gene: TRBV18; j_gene: TRBJ2-7; CDR3aa: CASSPPDLTERPQYF; CDR3nt: TGTGCCAGCTCACCACCGGATCTAACGGAACGCCCGCAGTACTTC
abundance: NA; d_gene: TRBD2; v_gene: TRBV7-2; j_gene: TRBJ2-5; CDR3aa: CASRRPGLAEETQYF; CDR3nt: TGTGCCAGCAGACGACCTGGACTAGCGGAAGAGACCCAGTACTTC
abundance: few; d_gene: NA; v_gene: TRBV14; j_gene: TRBJ2-7; CDR3aa: CASSQYRVNSYEQYF; CDR3nt: TGTGCCAGCAGCCAGTATAGGGTAAATTCCTACGAGCAGTACTTC
abundance: few; d_gene: TRBD1; v_gene: TRBV7-2; j_gene: TRBJ2-7; CDR3aa: CASSLADRAREQYF; CDR3nt: TGTGCCAGCAGCTTGGCCGACAGGGCTCGGGAGCAGTACTTC
abundance: NA; d_gene: NA; v_gene: TRBV4-1; j_gene: TRBJ1-1; CDR3aa: CASSPLGRNTEAFF; CDR3nt: TGCGCCAGCAGCCCCTTAGGTAGGAACACTGAAGCTTTCTTT
abundance: medium-sized; d_gene: NA; v_gene: TRBV12-3/TRBV12-4; j_gene: TRBJ2-7; CDR3aa: CASSLVLYEQYF; CDR3nt: TGTGCCAGCAGTTTGGTCCTCTACGAGCAGTACTTC
abundance: NA; d_gene: NA; v_gene: TRBV6-6; j_gene: TRBJ2-7; CDR3aa: CASSELDTSYEQYF; CDR3nt: TGTGCCAGCAGTGAATTGGACACTAGCTACGAGCAGTACTTC
abundance: NA; d_gene: TRBD2; v_gene: TRBV30; j_gene: TRBJ2-3; CDR3aa: CAWGLAGADTQYF; CDR3nt: TGTGCCTGGGGACTAGCGGGTGCAGATACGCAGTATTTT
abundance: NA; d_gene: TRBD1; v_gene: TRBV5-1; j_gene: TRBJ2-5; CDR3aa: CASSLAGQGETQYF; CDR3nt: TGCGCCAGCAGCTTGGCGGGACAGGGAGAGACCCAGTACTTC
abundance: NA; d_gene: NA; v_gene: TRBV6-5; j_gene: TRBJ1-2; CDR3aa: CASRGVPARAEVEGYTF; CDR3nt: TGTGCCAGCAGGGGGGTCCCCGCGAGGGCGGAAGTGGAGGGCTACACCTTC
abundance: once; d_gene: TRBD1; v_gene: TRBV11-3; j_gene: TRBJ1-6; CDR3aa: CASSGRGPYNSPLHF; CDR3nt: TGTGCCAGCAGCGGCAGGGGGCCCTATAATTCACCCCTCCACTTT
abundance: few; d_gene: NA; v_gene: TRBV6-1; j_gene: TRBJ2-5; CDR3aa: CATSPRETQYF; CDR3nt: TGTGCCACCTCTCCTCGGGAGACCCAGTACTTC
abundance: NA; d_gene: NA; v_gene: TRBV6-2/TRBV6-3; j_gene: TRBJ2-7; CDR3aa: CASSYVHEQYF; CDR3nt: TGTGCCAGCAGTTACGTCCACGAGCAGTACTTC
abundance: few; d_gene: TRBD1; v_gene: TRBV27; j_gene: TRBJ2-5; CDR3aa: CASANRGGETQYF; CDR3nt: TGTGCCAGCGCGAACAGGGGTGGGGAGACCCAGTACTTC
abundance: NA; d_gene: NA; v_gene: TRBV18; j_gene: TRBJ2-3; CDR3aa: CASSPVAASTDTQYF; CDR3nt: TGTGCCAGCTCACCAGTAGCAGCGTCCACAGATACGCAGTATTTT
abundance: few; d_gene: TRBD2; v_gene: TRBV28; j_gene: TRBJ2-7; CDR3aa: CASSLSASGRALQYF; CDR3nt: TGTGCCAGCAGTTTATCGGCCAGCGGGAGGGCCTTGCAGTACTTC
abundance: NA; d_gene: NA; v_gene: TRBV20-1; j_gene: TRBJ2-6; CDR3aa: CSARDQDREASGANVLTF; CDR3nt: TGCAGTGCTAGAGATCAAGACAGGGAGGCTTCTGGGGCCAACGTCCTGACTTTC
abundance: few; d_gene: NA; v_gene: TRBV27; j_gene: TRBJ1-2; CDR3aa: CASSFQGKGYGYTF; CDR3nt: TGTGCCAGCAGTTTCCAGGGGAAGGGCTATGGCTACACCTTC
abundance: once; d_gene: NA; v_gene: TRBV6-5; j_gene: TRBJ2-1; CDR3aa: CASKGSGSSYNEQFF; CDR3nt: TGTGCCAGCAAGGGTAGCGGATCCTCCTACAATGAGCAGTTCTTC
abundance: NA; d_gene: NA; v_gene: TRBV28; j_gene: TRBJ2-1; CDR3aa: CASFARLYNEQFF; CDR3nt: TGTGCCAGCTTCGCCAGACTTTACAATGAGCAGTTCTTC
abundance: few; d_gene: NA; v_gene: TRBV19; j_gene: TRBJ1-6; CDR3aa: CASSNQDSSSSYNSPLHF; CDR3nt: TGTGCCAGTTCCAACCAGGACAGCTCGAGCTCCTATAATTCACCCCTCCACTTT
abundance: NA; d_gene: NA; v_gene: TRBV7-2; j_gene: TRBJ2-5; CDR3aa: CASSLGVGWETQYF; CDR3nt: TGTGCCAGCAGCTTAGGTGTGGGGTGGGAGACCCAGTACTTC
abundance: NA; d_gene: NA; v_gene: TRBV12-3/TRBV12-4; j_gene: TRBJ1-2; CDR3aa: CASRLSGDGYGYTF; CDR3nt: TGTGCCAGCAGGTTGAGTGGGGATGGCTATGGCTACACCTTC
abundance: NA; d_gene: NA; v_gene: TRBV13; j_gene: TRBJ2-3; CDR3aa: CASSPRDLDTDTQYF; CDR3nt: TGTGCCAGCAGCCCCCGGGACCTCGACACAGATACGCAGTATTTT
abundance: NA; d_gene: NA; v_gene: TRBV7-9; j_gene: TRBJ2-4; CDR3aa: CASSQLGPILAKNIQYF; CDR3nt: TGTGCCAGCAGCCAACTGGGACCTATACTAGCCAAAAACATTCAGTACTTC